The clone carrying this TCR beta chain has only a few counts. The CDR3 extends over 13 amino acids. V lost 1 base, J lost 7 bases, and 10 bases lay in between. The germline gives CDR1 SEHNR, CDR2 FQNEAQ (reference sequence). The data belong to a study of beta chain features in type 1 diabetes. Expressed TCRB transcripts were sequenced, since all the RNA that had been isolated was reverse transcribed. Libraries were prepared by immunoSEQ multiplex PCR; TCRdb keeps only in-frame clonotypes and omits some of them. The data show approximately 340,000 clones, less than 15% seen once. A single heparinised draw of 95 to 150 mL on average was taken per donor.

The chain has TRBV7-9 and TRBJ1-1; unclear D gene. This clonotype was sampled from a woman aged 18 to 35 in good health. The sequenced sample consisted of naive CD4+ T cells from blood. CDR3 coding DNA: TGTGCCAGCAGCTTAGAAGTAGTCGGTGAAGCTTTCTTT. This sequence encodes CASSLEVVGEAFF.